Following are 27 T cell receptor beta chains from one sample sequenced in a study of cytomegalovirus exposure and HLA in healthy donors. PCR involved 60 Vbeta and 13 Jbeta primers. TCRdb keeps only in-frame clones here, not all; method: immunoSEQ multiplex PCR. The table lists some 130,000 clones, approximately 62% of them singletons, with 1.6% in the top ten. The sequenced sample consisted of PBMCs. All receptors derive from a human donor in good health.

Comments on this clone: A junction end diverges from the germline sequence, so it may reflect a read error. This chain links TRBV7-7 with TRBJ2-5, with D tentatively TRBD2 (7 bases). The length of the CDR3 is 13 residues. CDR1 SSHAT and CDR2 FNYEAQ come from the germline V gene (reference sequence). The CDR3: CASSQGGGETQYF. CDR3 coding DNA: TGTGCTAGCAGCCAAGGGGGGGGTGAGACCCAGTACTTC.

This clone was recorded a few times. The chain is built from TRBV10-2 and TRBJ2-5; D is ambiguous. The J call is uncertain, as TRBJ2-7 better fits the DNA end. The CDR3 is 14 amino acids. CDR1 is WSHSY and CDR2 is SAAADI in the germline V gene. The CDR3 DNA follows: TGCGCCAGCAGTGAGACCCAAAGAACCTACGAGCAGTACTTC. Encoded protein: CASSETQRTYEQYF.

This chain links TRBV29-1 with TRBJ2-1, with TRBD1 matching over 7 bases. This CDR3 spans 15 amino acids. Looked up from germline, CDR1 is SQVTM and CDR2 is ANQGSEA. The ends lost 4 bases at V and 0 bases at J; junction bases unmatched: 6. The CDR3 reads CSVVGGYLSYNEQFF. The CDR3 nucleotides are TGCAGCGTTGTAGGGGGCTACCTCTCCTACAATGAGCAGTTCTTC.

This sequence joins TRBV5-4 and TRBJ1-1; D remains ambiguous. Trimming cost V 2 bases and J 1 base, with 9 bases left between them. Germline CDR1 SGHNT, CDR2 YYREEE (reference sequence). The CDR3 extends over 14 amino acids. CDR3 loop: CASSFPPGNTEAFF. CDR3 nucleotides: TGTGCCAGCAGCTTTCCACCGGGGAACACTGAAGCTTTCTTT.

This chain links TRBV12-5 with TRBJ1-1; D not certain. Germline V lookup: CDR1 LGHNT, CDR2 FRNRAP. V was trimmed by 2 bases and J by 4 bases, leaving 8 bases between them. This CDR3 is built from 13 residues. CDR3 sequence (DNA): TGTGCTAGTGGTTTGCGGGTCAGCACTGAAGCTTTCTTT. This gives the protein CASGLRVSTEAFF.

The chain recombines TRBV23-1 with TRBJ1-5; unclear D gene. TRBV23-1 counts as an open reading frame of uncertain function. CDR3 length: 13 amino acids. V was shortened by 4 bases and J by 8 bases, with 12 bases between the two germline ends. CDR3 sequence (DNA): TGCGCCAGCAGTCTCAGGCGATTTGAGCCCCAGCATTTT. This codes for CASSLRRFEPQHF.

V and J are TRBV27 and TRBJ2-3; D not resolved. This CDR3 has 16 amino acids. Per germline, CDR1 MNHEY and CDR2 SMNVEV (reference sequence). V dropped 5 bases and J dropped 4 bases, with 19 bases sitting between them. The CDR3 protein is CASSLNRRHPPDTQYF. The CDR3 coding sequence is TGTGCCAGCAGTCTGAACCGCCGACATCCCCCAGATACGCAGTATTTT.

This clone appeared a single time. The chain couples TRBV9 to TRBJ2-1; D not certain. The V end lost 0 bases, the J end lost 8 bases, and 12 bases lay between the germline ends. The germline CDR1 and CDR2 sequences are SGDLS and YYNGEE. This CDR3 spans 14 amino acids. CDR3 DNA: TGTGCCAGCAGCGTAGTAAGTACACCTGATGAGCAGTTCTTC. The encoded protein is CASSVVSTPDEQFF. Variable domain in full (rest from reference TRBV9 and TRBJ2-1): DSGVTQTPKHLITATGQRVTLRCSPRSGDLSVYWYQQSLDQGLQFLIQYYNGEERAKGNILERFSAQQFPDLHSELNLSSLELGDSALYFCASSVVSTPDEQFFGPGTRLTVL.

This clone was observed a few times. The genes are TRBV5-1 and TRBJ2-7, with 11 bases fitting TRBD2. The length of the CDR3 is 15 residues. The V segment lost 5 bases and the J segment 1 base; nucleotides outside the gene matches: 5. Germline CDR1 SGHRS, CDR2 YFSETQ. DNA for the CDR3: TGCGCCAGCAGAAATAGCGGGAGGGGGTCCTACGAGCAGTACTTC. It specifies CASRNSGRGSYEQYF.

The sample holds a few counts of this clone. The chain couples TRBV28 to TRBJ2-6, with D tentatively TRBD1 (6 bases). The CDR3 has 16 residues. V gave up 6 bases and J gave up 1 base, with 13 bases separating them. In germline, CDR1 is MDHEN, CDR2 SYDVKM. CDR3 nucleotides: TGTGCCAGCAGGATACAGGGTGGGTCTGGGGCCAACGTCCTGACTTTC. Its translation: CASRIQGGSGANVLTF.

J is TRBJ2-3 and V is TRBV5-1, with 9 nucleotides matching TRBD2. V gave up 1 base and J gave up 4 bases; unmatched junction bases: 10. The CDR3 covers 17 residues. Germline V lookup: CDR1 SGHRS, CDR2 YFSETQ. The CDR3 coding sequence is TGCGCCAGCAGCTTGTGGAAATTAGCGGGAGTCCCAGATACGCAGTATTTT. It encodes CASSLWKLAGVPDTQYF.

This sequence joins TRBV4-2 and TRBJ2-7, with 9 bases aligning to TRBD2. V lost 7 bases, J lost 1 base, and 14 bases stayed unmatched. The length of the CDR3 is 17 residues. Looked up from germline, CDR1 is LGHNA and CDR2 is YNFKEQ. The CDR3 loop reads CASTKHSGREGSYEQYF. CDR3 bases: TGTGCCAGCACCAAGCATAGCGGGAGAGAGGGTTCCTACGAGCAGTACTTC.

The sample holds one count of this clone. The V call is TRBV7-3, the J call TRBJ2-2; 9 positions match TRBD1. The germline CDR1 and CDR2 sequences are SGHTA and FQGTGA. Losses at the gene ends were 6 bases for V and 3 bases for J; bases not matched to a gene: 2. The CDR3 consists of 14 residues. The CDR3 region is CASRRQGDTGELFF. The CDR3 bases are TGTGCCAGCAGGCGACAGGGGGACACCGGGGAGCTGTTTTTT.

The chain uses TRBV9 and TRBJ1-5; D uncertain. The length of the CDR3 is 14 residues. Per the germline V gene, CDR1 is SGDLS and CDR2 is YYNGEE. Trimming took 2 bases from V and 8 from J, leaving 14 bases between them. The CDR3 spells CASSVTAGNKPQHF. The CDR3 DNA reads TGTGCCAGCAGCGTGACGGCCGGGAATAAGCCCCAGCATTTT.

The chain employs TRBV19 and TRBJ1-5; D is unresolved. V shed 3 bases and J shed 3 bases, with 9 bases lying between them. Germline V gives CDR1 LNHDA, CDR2 SQIVND (reference sequence). The CDR3 consists of 14 residues. The CDR3 coding sequence is TGTGCCAGTAGTATTGGAGCCCCCAATCAGCCCCAGCATTTT. This codes for CASSIGAPNQPQHF.

With regard to this clone: The same CDR3 can be traced to other DNA sequences in this sample. V usage is TRBV5-6 and J usage is TRBJ2-7, with D tentatively TRBD1 (6 bases). CDR1 is SGHDT and CDR2 is YYEEEE in the germline V gene. V was shortened by 4 bases and J by 0 bases, with 11 bases between the two germline ends. This CDR3 has 14 residues. The CDR3 reads CASSAQGISYEQYF. Written as DNA, the CDR3 is TGTGCCAGCAGCGCACAGGGTATCTCCTACGAGCAGTACTTC.

The J gene is TRBJ2-7, the V gene TRBV5-6; 9 bases line up with TRBD2. CDR1 and CDR2 from the germline V gene are SGHDT and YYEEEE. Trimming cost V 0 bases and J 5 bases; bases outside gene matches: 6. The CDR3 covers 15 residues. Here the CDR3 reads CASSLAGSGSDEQYF. The CDR3 region has the DNA TGTGCCAGCAGCTTGGCTGGTAGCGGGAGCGACGAGCAGTACTTC. Supplemented by reference TRBV5-6 and TRBJ2-7, the full variable domain reads DAGVTQSPTHLIKTRGQQVTLRCSPKSGHDTVSWYQQALGQGPQFIFQYYEEEERQRGNFPDRFSGHQFPNYSSELNVNALLLGDSALYLCASSLAGSGSDEQYFGPGTRLTVT.

This clone was found a few times. The chain combines TRBV19 with TRBJ2-7; 8 bases align to TRBD2. This CDR3 has 13 amino acids. V lost 5 bases and J lost 7; bases outside the gene matches: 7. The germline CDR1 and CDR2 sequences are LNHDA and SQIVND (reference sequence). As DNA, the CDR3 is TGTGCCAGTAGTTTTGCGGGAGGAAGGGAGCAGTACTTC. Protein: CASSFAGGREQYF.

The genes are TRBV4-3 and TRBJ1-2; D is perhaps TRBD1 (5 bases). There are 16 residues in the CDR3. Trimming shortened V by 3 bases and J by 0 bases, and 14 bases separated the two germline ends. CDR1 is LGHNA, CDR2 YSLEER, per germline. CDR3 DNA sequence: TGCGCCAGCAGCCACCCTGACAGTGCGGCTAACTATGGCTACACCTTC. It encodes CASSHPDSAANYGYTF.

The gene calls are TRBV5-5 and TRBJ1-3; the D is unclear. The length of the CDR3 is 14 residues. With 0 bases removed from V and 1 base from J, the gap between germline ends came to 5 bases. Germline lookup yields CDR1 SGHKS and CDR2 YYEKEE (reference sequence). Here the CDR3 DNA reads TGTGCCAGCAGCTTGGAGCTATCTGGAAACACCATATATTTT. This sequence encodes CASSLELSGNTIYF.

The chain uses TRBV9 and TRBJ2-1; 8 bases line up with TRBD2. The ends lost 4 bases at V and 2 bases at J; junction bases unmatched: 5. CDR3 length: 15 amino acids. Germline V lookup: CDR1 SGDLS, CDR2 YYNGEE. CDR3 sequence reads: CASSLSGSPYNEQFF. Written as DNA, the CDR3 is TGTGCCAGCAGCCTCAGCGGGAGTCCCTACAATGAGCAGTTCTTC.

As regards this clone: One end of the junction varies from germline; a read error may be responsible. The chain employs TRBV20-1 and TRBJ1-5; D possibly corresponds to TRBD1 (5 bases). Looked up from germline, CDR1 is DFQATT and CDR2 is SNEGSKA (reference sequence). There are 11 residues in the CDR3. CDR3 residues: CSARSGEPQNF. CDR3 DNA sequence: TGCAGTGCTAGATCGGGGGAGCCCCAGAATTTT.

This CDR3 is CAISGTGNQPQHF. Written as DNA, the CDR3 is TGTGCCATCAGTGGGACAGGGAATCAGCCCCAGCATTTT. The V call is TRBV10-3, the J call TRBJ1-5, with 8 bases fitting TRBD1. Germline trimming cut 4 bases from V and 4 bases from J; bases unmatched to any gene: 0. From germline, CDR1 is ENHRY and CDR2 SYGVKD. The CDR3 has 13 amino acids.

The rearrangement links TRBV10-1 to TRBJ2-7, with 9 bases fitting TRBD1. J gave up 3 bases and V 3 bases, and 6 bases lay outside the gene matches. CDR1 and CDR2 from the germline V gene are WNHNN and SYGVQD (reference sequence). CDR3 length equals 15 residues. The CDR3 spells CASSDAGQGDYEQYF. The CDR3 DNA reads as TGCGCCAGCAGTGATGCGGGACAGGGAGACTACGAGCAGTACTTC.

The chain recombines TRBV28 with TRBJ1-2; D possibly corresponds to TRBD1 (6 bases). The germline CDR1 and CDR2 sequences are MDHEN and SYDVKM. The CDR3 is made up of 12 amino acids. Deletions cut 5 bases from V and 4 bases from J, with 8 bases between. The CDR3, as DNA: TGTGCCAGCAGTCAGACAGGCTATGGCTACACCTTC. It codes for CASSQTGYGYTF.

There are a few counts of this clone. The chain couples TRBV5-1 to TRBJ2-7, with D uncertain. The CDR3 covers 10 residues. V was trimmed by 4 bases and J by 9 bases, leaving 8 bases between them. CDR1 is SGHRS and CDR2 is YFSETQ in the germline V gene. This chain's CDR3 is CASSMRGQYF. The DNA of the CDR3 is TGCGCCAGCAGCATGCGAGGGCAGTACTTC.

The chain links TRBV29-1 to TRBJ2-5, with a possible D match to TRBD2 (6 bases). CDR1 and CDR2 from the germline V gene are SQVTM and ANQGSEA. The CDR3 has 12 amino acids. The V end lost 4 bases, the J end lost 7 bases, and 13 bases lay between the germline ends. The CDR3 loop is CSVVGDFGTQYF. CDR3 bases: TGCAGCGTTGTTGGGGACTTTGGGACCCAGTACTTC.